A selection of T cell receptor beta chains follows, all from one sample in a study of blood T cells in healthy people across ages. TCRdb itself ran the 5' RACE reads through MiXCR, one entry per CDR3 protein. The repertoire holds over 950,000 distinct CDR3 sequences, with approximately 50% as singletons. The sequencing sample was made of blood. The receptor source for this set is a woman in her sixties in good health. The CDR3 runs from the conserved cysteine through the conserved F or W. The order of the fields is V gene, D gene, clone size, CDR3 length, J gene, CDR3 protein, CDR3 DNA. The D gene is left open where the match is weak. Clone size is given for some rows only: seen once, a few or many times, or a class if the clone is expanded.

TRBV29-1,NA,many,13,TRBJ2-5,CSVEDSVGGTQYF,TGCAGCGTTGAGGATTCTGTCGGCGGGACCCAGTACTTC
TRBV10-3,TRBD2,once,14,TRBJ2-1,CAISEGSGEETQFF,TGTGCCATCAGTGAGGGAAGCGGGGAAGAGACCCAGTTCTTC
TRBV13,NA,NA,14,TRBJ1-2,CASSLGRDWSGYTF,TGTGCCAGCAGCTTAGGGCGGGACTGGAGTGGCTACACCTTC
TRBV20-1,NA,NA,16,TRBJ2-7,CNARDRSGWRSYEQYF,TGCAATGCTAGAGATCGGAGCGGGTGGCGCTCCTACGAGCAGTACTTC
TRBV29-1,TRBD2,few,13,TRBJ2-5,CSVRTSRQETQYF,TGCAGCGTCAGGACTAGCAGACAAGAGACCCAGTACTTC
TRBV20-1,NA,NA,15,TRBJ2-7,CSATPDFSNSYEQYF,TGCAGTGCTACCCCGGACTTTTCAAACTCCTACGAGCAGTACTTC
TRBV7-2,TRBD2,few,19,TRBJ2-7,CASSVQGTSGRFRAYEQYF,TGTGCCAGCAGCGTCCAGGGGACTAGCGGGAGATTCCGCGCCTACGAGCAGTACTTC
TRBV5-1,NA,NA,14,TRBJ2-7,CASSLPDSGYEQYF,TGCGCCAGCAGCTTGCCGGACAGCGGGTACGAGCAGTACTTC
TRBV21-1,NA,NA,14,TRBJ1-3,CAPGGGVSGNTIYF,TGTGCCCCAGGGGGCGGAGTATCTGGAAACACCATATATTTT
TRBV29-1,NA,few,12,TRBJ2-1,CSALKRYNEQFF,TGCAGCGCCCTTAAGAGGTACAATGAGCAGTTCTTC
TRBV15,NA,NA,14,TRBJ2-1,CATSGSVIGYEQFF,TGTGCCACCAGCGGATCGGTTATCGGTTATGAGCAGTTCTTC
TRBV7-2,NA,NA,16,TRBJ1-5,CASSLDGTATNQPQHF,TGTGCCAGCAGCTTAGATGGGACGGCCACCAATCAGCCCCAGCATTTT
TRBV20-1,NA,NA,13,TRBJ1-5,CSAKGEWNQPQHF,TGCAGTGCTAAGGGGGAATGGAATCAGCCCCAGCATTTT
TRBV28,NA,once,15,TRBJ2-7,CASSSPGTSLYEQYF,TGTGCCAGCAGCTCCCCAGGGACTTCTCTATACGAGCAGTACTTC
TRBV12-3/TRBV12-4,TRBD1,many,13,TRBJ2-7,CASSSGQGWEQYF,TGTGCCAGCAGCTCGGGACAGGGATGGGAGCAGTACTTC
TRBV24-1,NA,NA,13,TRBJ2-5,CATSDWAGETQYF,TGTGCCACCAGTGATTGGGCGGGAGAGACCCAGTACTTC
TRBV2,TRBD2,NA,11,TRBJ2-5,CAIELAGTQYF,TGTGCCATCGAACTAGCGGGGACCCAGTACTTC